Presented here are 14 T cell receptor beta chains from one specimen sequenced in a study of regulatory T cells in long-lasting Graves disease. Time point meaning: newly diagnosed GD, antithyroid drugs for less than 3 months. After RNA was extracted from PBMCs, the TCR library was made from it. The TCR beta library used iRepertoire HTBI primers with Arm-PCR amplification of CDR3. Each CDR3 protein is one row after TCRdb ran MiXCR on the multiplex PCR reads. The sample has some 250,000 distinct CDR3 sequences, 15% to 20% seen once; the top ten hold approximately 15%. These data were likewise used in another study, on T cells in Graves' hyperthyroidism and ophthalmopathy.

The source was peripheral blood mononuclear cells (PBMCs), collected at new diagnosis, from a patient treated with antithyroid drugs. These receptors were obtained from a woman aged 25-40 years with Graves disease.

This clonotype has ten or more counts. This chain uses TRBV18 with TRBJ1-1; D unresolved. The length of the CDR3 is 13 residues. V dropped 2 bases and J dropped 1 base, with 5 bases sitting between them. The germline V gene has CDR1 KGHSH and CDR2 LQKENI. The CDR3 DNA follows: TGTGCCAGCTCACCATCGGGGAACACTGAAGCTTTCTTT. This sequence encodes CASSPSGNTEAFF. The full variable domain, its missing parts supplied by reference TRBV18 and TRBJ1-1, is NAGVMQNPRHLVRRRGQEARLRCSPMKGHSHVYWYRQLPEEGLKFMVYLQKENIIDESGMPKERFSAEFPKEGPSILRIQQVVRGDSAAYFCASSPSGNTEAFFGQGTRLTVV.

As for this clonotype: Since a far larger clone is one base different, this is likely a read error. The V gene is TRBV7-2, the J gene TRBJ2-5; 7 nucleotides agree with TRBD1. The end of the DNA fits TRBJ2-1 better, so the J call may be wrong. Germline V gene data show CDR1 as SGHTA and CDR2 as FQGNSA. The CDR3 runs to 15 residues. In DNA form, the CDR3 reads TGTGCCGGCAGTTTAGGGGACAGTCTACGCGACGAGCAGTTCTTC. Translation gives CAGSLGDSLRDEQFF.

In its sample, this clonotype was seen many times. The chain joins TRBV9 to TRBJ2-7, with 10 bases identical to TRBD2. Germline CDR1 and CDR2: SGDLS and YYNGEE. There are 16 residues in the CDR3. V gave up 1 base and J gave up 5 bases; unmatched junction bases: 9. The CDR3: CASSVSQRGGLDEQYF. The CDR3 DNA reads TGTGCCAGCAGCGTATCTCAGCGGGGGGGCCTGGACGAGCAGTACTTC.

V usage is TRBV20-1 and J usage is TRBJ2-7; D call uncertain. The length of the CDR3 is 13 residues. Between the trimmed V and J ends, which lost 7 bases and 2 bases, there was a span of 15 bases. Germline V CDR1 and CDR2: DFQATT, SNEGSKA (reference sequence). The CDR3: CSVTPSYTYEQYF. DNA of the CDR3: TGCAGTGTTACTCCCAGCTATACCTACGAGCAGTACTTC.

The chain joins TRBV9 to TRBJ1-6; D call uncertain. The germline gives CDR1 SGDLS, CDR2 YYNGEE. V dropped 0 bases and J dropped 5 bases, with 3 bases sitting between them. The CDR3 consists of 13 residues. Here the CDR3 reads CASSVGNNSPLHF. The DNA of the CDR3 is TGTGCCAGCAGCGTAGGTAATAATTCACCCCTCCACTTT.

This sequence joins TRBV6-1 and TRBJ2-6, with a weak D call TRBD2 (5 bases). Germline CDR1 and CDR2: MNHNS and SASEGT. V was shortened by 6 bases and J by 3 bases, with 12 bases between the two germline ends. The CDR3 is 15 residues long. The CDR3 sequence is CASSRRGGGANVLTF. In DNA, the CDR3 is TGTGCCAGCAGCCGGCGTGGAGGTGGGGCCAACGTCCTGACTTTC.

This clonotype was found many times. The chain couples TRBV5-1 to TRBJ2-2; D is unresolved. Germline V lookup: CDR1 SGHRS, CDR2 YFSETQ. The CDR3 spans 14 residues. With 0 bases removed from V and 3 bases from J, the gap between germline ends came to 6 bases. The CDR3 DNA is TGCGCCAGCAGCTTGGGTAGTTACACCGGGGAGCTGTTTTTT. Its translation: CASSLGSYTGELFF.

This clonotype occurred many times. J is TRBJ2-2 and V is TRBV5-1; D gene uncertain. The CDR3 is 18 amino acids. Germline-derived CDR1 and CDR2 are SGHRS and YFSETQ. Trimming shortened V by 4 bases and J by 4 bases, and 23 bases separated the two germline ends. The CDR3 DNA is TGCGCCAGCAGCCGTCTCCAGACGGAGATCCCGGGCACCGGGGAGCTGTTTTTT. Translation gives CASSRLQTEIPGTGELFF.

At least ten counts were recorded for this clonotype. The chain uses TRBV20-1 and TRBJ1-1; D might be TRBD1 (5 bases). The germline V gene encodes CDR1 DFQATT and CDR2 SNEGSKA (reference sequence). This CDR3 has 13 amino acids. The germline V and J ends were trimmed by 1 base and 3 bases, with 9 bases remaining between them. The CDR3 DNA is TGCAGTGCTAGAGGAGGGGAGGACACTGAAGCTTTCTTT. Its translation: CSARGGEDTEAFF.

Comments on this clonotype: It may be a read error: a sequence one base away is much more abundant. The rearrangement joins TRBV5-8 to TRBJ2-7, with 7 nucleotides matching TRBD1. Germline CDR1 reads SGHTS; CDR2 reads YDEGEE. The CDR3 is 13 residues long. CDR3 in DNA: TGTGCCAGCAATATGGGACAGCTCTACGAGCGGTACTTC. It translates to CASNMGQLYERYF.

The rearrangement uses TRBV19 and TRBJ2-5; D ambiguous. Trimming took off 5 bases at V and 2 bases at J, with 12 bases between the two ends. The CDR3 runs to 14 residues. Per the germline V gene, CDR1 is LNHDA and CDR2 is SQIVND (reference sequence). The CDR3 sequence is CASSRMDVQETQYF. The CDR3 DNA reads as TGTGCCAGTAGTCGAATGGACGTTCAAGAGACCCAGTACTTC. Full variable domain (outside the CDR3, taken from reference TRBV19 and TRBJ2-5): DGGITQSPKYLFRKEGQNVTLSCEQNLNHDAMYWYRQDPGQGLRLIYYSQIVNDFQKGDIAEGYSVSREKKESFPLTVTSAQKNPTAFYLCASSRMDVQETQYFGPGTRLLVL.

About this clonotype itself: A much more abundant neighbour one base away suggests this may be a read error. The chain couples TRBV2 to TRBJ2-7; D could derive from TRBD1 or TRBD2 (5 bases each). With 3 bases removed from V and 2 bases from J, the gap between germline ends came to 14 bases. Looked up from germline, CDR1 is SNHLY and CDR2 is FYNNEI. The CDR3 contains 15 residues. CDR3 loop: CASSEGFRETYEQYF. The CDR3, as DNA: TGTGCCAGCAGTGAGGGGTTCAGGGAGACCTACGAGCAGTACTTC.

J is TRBJ2-5 and V is TRBV7-8, with TRBD2 matching 7 bases. This CDR3 contains 14 residues. J was trimmed by 4 bases and V by 0 bases; bases with no gene match: 2. Germline V CDR1 and CDR2: SGHVS, FQNEAQ. The DNA of the CDR3 is TGTGCCAGCAGCTTAGCTCCTAGCGGAGAGACCCAGTACTTC. This codes for CASSLAPSGETQYF.

The chain uses TRBV7-3 and TRBJ2-1; 8 bases are a match to TRBD1. In germline, CDR1 is SGHTA, CDR2 FQGTGA. CDR3 size: 22 residues. The V segment lost 2 bases and the J segment 0 bases; nucleotides outside the gene matches: 21. DNA for the CDR3: TGTGCCAGCAGCTTACGTTCTGCAGGGGGCTATCTCTATAGTGACTCCTACAATGAGCAGTTCTTC. Protein sequence: CASSLRSAGGYLYSDSYNEQFF.